The 30 T cell receptor beta chains given below trace back to one sample, sequenced in a study of patients and donors after allogeneic stem cell transplantation. TCRdb reprocessed the RT-PCR reads via MiXCR and lists one record per CDR3 protein. Among fewer than 75,000 distinct CDR3 sequences, 13% were seen once, and the ten largest hold roughly a third. The source material was blood, either unsorted or a sorted T cell fraction (not recorded which). These TCRs come from a human donor who was either an allogeneic HSCT recipient or a stem cell or donor lymphocyte infusion donor (not recorded which). It is not recorded whose cells these are; they may come from a transplant donor.

This clonotype showed up just a few times. The CDR3 nucleotides are TGCGCCAGCAGCACACAAGAGACCCAGTACTTC. Encoded protein: CASSTQETQYF. The V gene is TRBV5-1, the J gene TRBJ2-5; D ambiguous. The length of the CDR3 is 11 residues. CDR1 is SGHRS and CDR2 is YFSETQ in the germline V gene. V dropped 4 bases and J dropped 2 bases, with 3 bases sitting between them.

This clonotype occurred a few times. The CDR3 coding sequence is TGTGCCAGCAGTTCTCCGGAGGTCTTGGAGACCCAGTACTTC. It codes for CASSSPEVLETQYF. The V gene is TRBV12-3 or TRBV12-4, the J gene TRBJ2-5; D may be TRBD2 (5 bases). The V and J ends lost 4 bases and 5 bases respectively, with 14 bases between them. The CDR3 runs 14 residues.

A few counts support this clonotype. The chain uses TRBV14 and TRBJ2-7; weak D call: TRBD2 (6 bases). The CDR3 loop spans 13 amino acids. Germline CDR1 and CDR2: SGHDN and FVKESK. V dropped 1 base and J dropped 2 bases, with 6 bases sitting between them. CDR3 sequence reads: CASSQGTTYEQYF. The CDR3, as DNA: TGTGCCAGCAGCCAAGGGACTACCTACGAGCAGTACTTC. Filled out from reference TRBV14 and TRBJ2-7, the complete variable domain reads EAGVTQFPSHSVIEKGQTVTLRCDPISGHDNLYWYRRVMGKEIKFLLHFVKESKQDESGMPNNRFLAERTGGTYSTLKVQPAELEDSGVYFCASSQGTTYEQYFGPGTRLTVT.

The V call is TRBV11-2, the J call TRBJ2-1; 9 positions match TRBD2. V dropped 5 bases and J dropped 10; count of bases not matched to a gene: 6. CDR1 and CDR2 from the germline V gene are SGHAT and FQNNGV. This CDR3 contains 13 residues. This CDR3 is CASSGSGSWEQFF. For the CDR3, the DNA is TGTGCCAGCAGCGGTAGCGGGAGCTGGGAGCAGTTCTTC.

This clonotype was recorded many times. V gene TRBV27 combines with J gene TRBJ2-7; no clear D. CDR3 length equals 13 residues. Deletions cut 6 bases from V and 3 bases from J, with 12 bases between. CDR1 and CDR2 from the germline V gene are MNHEY and SMNVEV (reference sequence). The CDR3 DNA reads as TGTGCCAGCAGACCCGTAGGGTACTACGAGCAGTACTTC. It translates to CASRPVGYYEQYF.

The genes are TRBV15 and TRBJ2-7; possible D gene TRBD2, 5 bases. Germline CDR1 reads LNHNV; CDR2 reads YYDKDF (reference sequence). The CDR3 contains 12 residues. V was cut by 4 bases and J by 6 bases, with 10 bases left in between. The CDR3 DNA reads TGTGCCACCAGCATGTACGGGGTCGAGCAGTACTTC. Protein product: CATSMYGVEQYF. The entire variable domain, with the rest obtained from reference TRBV15 and TRBJ2-7, is as follows: DAMVIQNPRYQVTQFGKPVTLSCSQTLNHNVMYWYQQKSSQAPKLLFHYYDKDFNNEADTPDNFQSRRPNTSFCFLDIRSPGLGDTAMYLCATSMYGVEQYFGPGTRLTVT.

This clonotype was seen only a few times. The chain joins TRBV24-1 to TRBJ2-3; D uncertain. This CDR3 comprises 11 residues. In germline, CDR1 is KGHDR, CDR2 SFDVKD. V gave up 9 bases and J gave up 5 bases, with 8 bases separating them. The CDR3, as DNA: TGTGCCACCCGATCGGGAGATACGCAGTATTTT. Translation: CATRSGDTQYF.

A note on this clonotype: This may come from a read error, since a much larger clone is one base off. The chain uses TRBV6-5 and TRBJ1-2; TRBD1 aligns across 7 bases. Germline CDR1 reads MNHEY; CDR2 reads SVGAGI. There are 12 residues in the CDR3. V lost 5 bases, J lost 8 bases, and 5 bases stayed unmatched. The CDR3: CASSRGTDGYTF. In nucleotides, the CDR3 is TGTGCCAGCAGTCGAGGGACAGACGGCTACACCTTC.

The rearrangement joins TRBV19 to TRBJ1-5; no definite D call. Germline CDR1 and CDR2: LNHDA and SQIVND (reference sequence). This CDR3 has 16 amino acids. With 7 bases removed from V and 6 bases from J, the gap between germline ends came to 22 bases. The CDR3: CASTRSGVGTSQPQHF. CDR3 in DNA: TGTGCCAGTACGAGATCCGGGGTTGGTACTAGTCAGCCCCAGCATTTT.

The chain couples TRBV10-3 to TRBJ2-3; weak D call: TRBD2 (6 bases). This CDR3 has 12 residues. Per the germline V gene, CDR1 is ENHRY and CDR2 is SYGVKD. V gave up 11 bases and J gave up 2 bases, with 11 bases separating them. The CDR3 protein is CAGGASTDTQYF. The DNA for the CDR3 is TGTGCCGGCGGGGCCTCCACAGATACGCAGTATTTT.

This clonotype was counted only a few times. Compared with germline, one end of the junction differs, possibly owing to a read error. The CDR3 coding sequence is TGTGCTAGCAGCTTAGCTATAGGGTCCTACAATGAGCAGTTCTTC. Encoded protein: CASSLAIGSYNEQFF. The V and J genes are TRBV7-7 and TRBJ2-1; D is unclear. The CDR3 runs to 15 residues. CDR1 is SSHAT, CDR2 FNYEAQ, per germline (reference sequence).

This clonotype was detected many times. The genes are TRBV20-1 and TRBJ1-5; 10 bases align to TRBD1. The CDR3 totals 17 residues. The V segment lost 6 bases and the J segment 0 bases; nucleotides outside the gene matches: 11. Per germline, CDR1 DFQATT and CDR2 SNEGSKA (reference sequence). CDR3 in amino acids: CSATGTGAGFSNQPQHF. CDR3 bases: TGCAGTGCCACCGGGACAGGGGCCGGATTTAGCAATCAGCCCCAGCATTTT.

The rearrangement uses TRBV20-1 and TRBJ2-1, with 7 positions matching TRBD1. The ends lost 5 bases at V and 0 bases at J; junction bases unmatched: 7. The CDR3 covers 15 residues. The V gene's germline CDR1 is DFQATT and CDR2 SNEGSKA (reference sequence). As DNA, the CDR3 is TGCAGTGCTGAGGACAGGTCAAGCTCCTACAATGAGCAGTTCTTC. Protein sequence: CSAEDRSSSYNEQFF.

In its sample, this clonotype was seen many times. This sequence joins TRBV12-3 or TRBV12-4 and TRBJ1-2; no reliable D call. The V end was cut by 6 bases, the J end by 5 bases, with 10 bases between. The CDR3 has 12 amino acids. CDR3 bases: TGTGCCAGCAGCCAAGGTCGGTATGGCTACACCTTC. Protein product: CASSQGRYGYTF.

This clonotype occurred a few times. The genes are TRBV25-1 and TRBJ2-5; D remains ambiguous. CDR1 is MGHDK, CDR2 SYGVNS, per germline. This CDR3 has 14 amino acids. Trimming cost V 4 bases and J 3 bases, with 12 bases left between them. The CDR3 DNA is TGTGCCAGCAGTGGAGTATGGAAAAAAGAGACCCAGTACTTC. Protein product: CASSGVWKKETQYF.

V and J are TRBV7-6 and TRBJ2-1; TRBD2 matches 8 bases. Trimming cost V 5 bases and J 6 bases; bases outside gene matches: 6. The V gene's germline CDR1 is SGHVS and CDR2 FNYEAQ. The CDR3 consists of 14 residues. CDR3 protein: CASSRPAGGNEQFF. CDR3 sequence (DNA): TGTGCCAGCAGCCGCCCGGCGGGGGGCAATGAGCAGTTCTTC.

The chain is built from TRBV18 and TRBJ2-7; 9 bases are shared with TRBD2. Germline values: CDR1 KGHSH, CDR2 LQKENI. This CDR3 has 15 residues. V trimming: 5 bases; J trimming: 6 bases; junction bases outside the gene matches: 11. The CDR3: CASSRDSGSSSEQYF. As DNA, the CDR3 is TGTGCCAGCTCAAGGGATAGCGGGAGTAGTTCCGAGCAGTACTTC.

This clonotype has just a few counts. The chain employs TRBV29-1 and TRBJ2-2; 8 nucleotides agree with TRBD1. This CDR3 spans 13 amino acids. Germline V gives CDR1 SQVTM, CDR2 ANQGSEA. V lost 6 bases to trimming and J lost 1 base; unmatched junction nucleotides: 1. The DNA for the CDR3 is TGCAGCGTCGACAGGGGGAACACCGGGGAGCTGTTTTTT. Amino acid sequence: CSVDRGNTGELFF.

About this clonotype: One end of the junction fails to match germline, which may point to a read error. V and J are TRBV6-5 and TRBJ2-2, with D maybe TRBD2 (6 bases). Germline lookup yields CDR1 MNHEY and CDR2 SVGAGI. There are 14 residues in the CDR3. The CDR3 here is CACSYRGTTGELFF. Here the CDR3 DNA reads TGTGCCTGCAGTTACCGGGGGACCACCGGGGAGCTGTTTTTT.

This clonotype appeared a single time. The rearrangement joins TRBV10-3 to TRBJ2-1; D remains ambiguous. CDR1 and CDR2 from the germline V gene are ENHRY and SYGVKD. The CDR3 length is 16 residues. V was shortened by 5 bases and J by 9 bases, with 23 bases between the two germline ends. The CDR3 region has the DNA TGTGCCATCAGTTTAAGGTCCAGGCCTAAGGGCTCTGAGCAGTTCTTC. It yields the protein CAISLRSRPKGSEQFF.

Ten or more counts support this clonotype. This chain links TRBV7-9 with TRBJ1-6, with 9 bases identical to TRBD1. The CDR3 sequence is 15 residues long. V was pared by 2 bases and J by 5 bases, with 1 base of the junction left unmatched. CDR1 SEHNR and CDR2 FQNEAQ come from the germline V gene (reference sequence). CDR3 sequence: CASSLWDRDNSPLHF. The CDR3 DNA reads TGTGCCAGCAGCTTATGGGACAGGGATAATTCACCCCTCCACTTT.

The chain employs TRBV27 and TRBJ2-7; 7 bases line up with TRBD1. The germline gives CDR1 MNHEY, CDR2 SMNVEV (reference sequence). The CDR3 spans 15 residues. V was pared by 2 bases and J by 4 bases, with 8 bases of the junction left unmatched. The CDR3 DNA reads as TGTGCCAGCAGTTTAACCGGGACAGTAGAATACGAGCAGTACTTC. It encodes CASSLTGTVEYEQYF.

V usage is TRBV30 and J usage is TRBJ1-6; D remains ambiguous. The ends were cut back, 4 bases at V and 9 bases at J, with 7 bases in the middle. The germline V gene has CDR1 GTSNPN and CDR2 SVGIG (reference sequence). This CDR3 spans 11 amino acids. In DNA, the CDR3 is TGTGCCTGGACCGCAAGTTCACCCCTCCACTTT. It yields the protein CAWTASSPLHF.

There are many counts of this clonotype. The genes are TRBV20-1 and TRBJ1-5; TRBD1 agrees at 10 bases. This CDR3 region has 16 residues. Germline lookup yields CDR1 DFQATT and CDR2 SNEGSKA (reference sequence). J was trimmed by 3 bases and V by 4 bases; bases with no gene match: 9. The CDR3 DNA reads TGCAGTGCTATCCGGGACAGGGGTGAAAACAATCAGCCCCAGCATTTT. Its translation is CSAIRDRGENNQPQHF.

This clonotype was detected only a few times. The junction does not match germline at one end; this may be a read error. The V call is TRBV9, the J call TRBJ2-1, with D possibly being TRBD2 (6 bases). The CDR3 totals 15 residues. Germline V CDR1 and CDR2: SGDLS, YYNGEE. The CDR3 DNA reads as TGTGCCAGTAGCGAGATGACTAGTATATCCAATGAGCAGTTCTTC. Translation gives CASSEMTSISNEQFF. Full variable domain (remainder filled in from reference TRBV9 and TRBJ2-1): DSGVTQTPKHLITATGQRVTLRCSPRSGDLSVYWYQQSLDQGLQFLIQYYNGEERAKGNILERFSAQQFPDLHSELNLSSLELGDSALYFCASSEMTSISNEQFFGPGTRLTVL.

The chain uses TRBV19 and TRBJ2-7, with D tentatively TRBD1 (5 bases). Trimming removed 1 base from V and 4 bases from J, with 14 bases in between. Per germline, CDR1 LNHDA and CDR2 SQIVND (reference sequence). The CDR3 contains 15 residues. The CDR3: CASSIAVDTSYEQYF. The CDR3 DNA follows: TGTGCCAGTAGTATAGCGGTGGACACTTCGTACGAGCAGTACTTC.

The chain couples TRBV12-3 or TRBV12-4 to TRBJ1-2; 9 bases match TRBD1. The CDR3 is 14 residues long. The J segment lost 0 bases and the V segment lost 7 bases, leaving 3 bases of the junction unmatched. DNA of the CDR3: TGTGCCAGCACCCGGACAGGGGCTAACTATGGCTACACCTTC. This sequence encodes CASTRTGANYGYTF.

This clonotype has a handful of counts. The chain links TRBV20-1 to TRBJ2-2; TRBD2 aligns across 8 bases. V dropped 0 bases and J dropped 1; count of bases not matched to a gene: 7. This CDR3 has 17 amino acids. CDR1 and CDR2 (germline): DFQATT, SNEGSKA (reference sequence). The DNA of the CDR3 is TGCAGTGCTAGAGATCGGGGGGGAGTACGGAACACCGGGGAGCTGTTTTTT. Its protein is CSARDRGGVRNTGELFF.

The chain carries TRBV6-6 and TRBJ2-1; 9 bases agree with TRBD2. The length of the CDR3 is 19 residues. Unmatched junction bases numbered 12, after V lost 2 bases and J lost 1 base. The V gene's germline CDR1 is MNHNY and CDR2 SVGAGI (reference sequence). Here the CDR3 reads CASSYRRLISGRSYNEQFF. DNA for the CDR3: TGTGCCAGCAGTTACCGACGATTAATTAGCGGGAGATCCTACAATGAGCAGTTCTTC.

The chain joins TRBV7-2 to TRBJ1-5; 8 nucleotides match TRBD1. CDR3 length: 14 amino acids. Trimming cost V 6 bases and J 2 bases; bases outside gene matches: 3. The V gene's germline CDR1 is SGHTA and CDR2 FQGNSA. The chain's CDR3 is CASSPDRGNQPQHF. The CDR3 DNA is TGTGCCAGCAGTCCGGACAGGGGCAATCAGCCCCAGCATTTT.